A selection of T cell receptor beta chains follows, all from one sample in a study of beta chain features in type 1 diabetes. The assay was immunoSEQ multiplex PCR, and TCRdb's table has in-frame clones only and misses some. The sample lists fewer than 650,000 clones, around 15% seen once, with roughly 0.098% in the top ten. The sample taken for sequencing was naive CD4+ T cells from blood. The receptors derive from a man aged 18 to 30 in good health. Both conserved end residues are part of each CDR3. A D gene is named only where the DNA matches it firmly. Not all rows give a size; the values are once, few, many and, for expanded clones, a class.

D gene: NA
V gene: TRBV29-1
J gene: TRBJ2-2
clone size: few
CDR3 protein: CSVEEQRRSGELFF
CDR3 DNA: TGCAGCGTTGAAGAACAACGTCGGAGCGGGGAGCTGTTTTTT

D gene: NA
V gene: TRBV27
J gene: TRBJ2-2
clone size: NA
CDR3 protein: CASQASYTGELFF
CDR3 DNA: TGTGCCAGTCAGGCCTCCTACACCGGGGAGCTGTTTTTT

D gene: NA
V gene: TRBV5-1
J gene: TRBJ2-7
clone size: few
CDR3 protein: CASSRPGQESSYEQYF
CDR3 DNA: TGCGCCAGCAGCCGCCCGGGGCAGGAGAGCTCCTACGAGCAGTACTTC

D gene: NA
V gene: TRBV15
J gene: TRBJ1-1
clone size: few
CDR3 protein: CATSRDEGPWGGRSTEAFF
CDR3 DNA: TGTGCCACCAGCAGAGATGAGGGCCCCTGGGGGGGGCGGAGCACTGAAGCTTTCTTT

D gene: TRBD1
V gene: TRBV19
J gene: TRBJ1-3
clone size: NA
CDR3 protein: CASRITGTGKAGNTIYF
CDR3 DNA: TGTGCCAGTAGGATTACCGGGACAGGGAAGGCTGGAAACACCATATATTTT

D gene: NA
V gene: TRBV7-9
J gene: TRBJ2-5
clone size: few
CDR3 protein: CASTTMGGQETQYF
CDR3 DNA: TGTGCCAGCACCACGATGGGAGGACAAGAGACCCAGTACTTC

D gene: NA
V gene: TRBV11-2
J gene: TRBJ2-6
clone size: NA
CDR3 protein: CASSLHWPRSGANVLTF
CDR3 DNA: TGTGCCAGCAGCTTACACTGGCCCCGGTCCGGGGCCAACGTCCTGACTTTC

D gene: NA
V gene: TRBV7-3
J gene: TRBJ2-1
clone size: NA
CDR3 protein: CASSLTREANEQFF
CDR3 DNA: TGTGCCAGCAGCTTAACAAGGGAGGCCAATGAGCAGTTCTTC

D gene: TRBD1
V gene: TRBV7-2
J gene: TRBJ2-5
clone size: NA
CDR3 protein: CASSLRGTGLGQETQYF
CDR3 DNA: TGTGCCAGCAGCTTAAGGGGGACAGGGCTGGGGCAAGAGACCCAGTACTTC

D gene: NA
V gene: TRBV20-1
J gene: TRBJ2-3
clone size: NA
CDR3 protein: CSARIGDTQYF
CDR3 DNA: TGCAGTGCTAGAATTGGAGATACGCAGTATTTT

D gene: NA
V gene: TRBV7-8
J gene: TRBJ2-7
clone size: few
CDR3 protein: CATANSYRDSYEQYF
CDR3 DNA: TGTGCCACCGCAAATTCGTACAGGGATTCCTACGAGCAGTACTTC

D gene: TRBD1
V gene: TRBV4-1
J gene: TRBJ2-5
clone size: few
CDR3 protein: CASSQGDRGSETQYF
CDR3 DNA: TGCGCCAGCAGCCAAGGGGACAGGGGGTCGGAGACCCAGTACTTC

D gene: NA
V gene: TRBV11-3
J gene: TRBJ2-2
clone size: NA
CDR3 protein: CASSADSRLTGELFF
CDR3 DNA: TGTGCCAGCAGCGCGGACAGCCGACTTACCGGGGAGCTGTTTTTT

D gene: NA
V gene: TRBV29-1
J gene: TRBJ1-1
clone size: few
CDR3 protein: CSVREGTPEAFF
CDR3 DNA: TGCAGCGTCAGAGAAGGAACACCTGAAGCTTTCTTT

D gene: TRBD1
V gene: TRBV28
J gene: TRBJ2-7
clone size: few
CDR3 protein: CASSWTGGAYEQYF
CDR3 DNA: TGTGCCAGCAGTTGGACAGGGGGAGCCTACGAGCAGTACTTC

D gene: TRBD2
V gene: TRBV29-1
J gene: TRBJ2-2
clone size: NA
CDR3 protein: CSVGGRVQGRLFF
CDR3 DNA: TGCAGCGTTGGCGGGAGGGTTCAAGGGCGGCTGTTTTTT

D gene: NA
V gene: TRBV7-9
J gene: TRBJ2-3
clone size: few
CDR3 protein: CASSLAGRIHTDTQYF
CDR3 DNA: TGTGCCAGCAGCTTAGCGGGTCGGATACACACAGATACGCAGTATTTT

D gene: TRBD1
V gene: TRBV30
J gene: TRBJ1-1
clone size: few
CDR3 protein: CAWGQALNTEAFF
CDR3 DNA: TGTGCCTGGGGACAGGCCTTGAACACTGAAGCTTTCTTT

D gene: TRBD1
V gene: TRBV4-2
J gene: TRBJ1-2
clone size: NA
CDR3 protein: CASSSGTGGYGYTF
CDR3 DNA: TGTGCCAGCAGCTCGGGGACAGGGGGCTATGGCTACACCTTC

D gene: NA
V gene: TRBV4-3
J gene: TRBJ2-7
clone size: few
CDR3 protein: CASSQDGGRGEQYF
CDR3 DNA: TGCGCCAGCAGCCAAGACGGGGGTAGGGGCGAGCAGTACTTC

D gene: NA
V gene: TRBV20-1
J gene: TRBJ1-1
clone size: few
CDR3 protein: CSAMRQTEAFF
CDR3 DNA: TGCAGTGCAATGAGACAGACTGAAGCTTTCTTT

D gene: NA
V gene: TRBV27
J gene: TRBJ2-3
clone size: few
CDR3 protein: CASSLQGSTDTQYF
CDR3 DNA: TGTGCCAGCAGTCTACAGGGCTCCACAGATACGCAGTATTTT

D gene: NA
V gene: TRBV5-4
J gene: TRBJ1-2
clone size: few
CDR3 protein: CASSLDRGNGYTF
CDR3 DNA: TGTGCCAGCAGCTTGGACCGGGGTAATGGCTACACCTTC

D gene: NA
V gene: TRBV7-2
J gene: TRBJ2-5
clone size: few
CDR3 protein: CASGQGETQYF
CDR3 DNA: TGTGCCAGCGGCCAGGGGGAGACCCAGTACTTC

D gene: NA
V gene: TRBV28
J gene: TRBJ1-1
clone size: NA
CDR3 protein: CASSLQATEAFF
CDR3 DNA: TGTGCCAGCAGTTTACAGGCTACTGAAGCTTTCTTT

D gene: NA
V gene: TRBV5-1
J gene: TRBJ2-1
clone size: NA
CDR3 protein: CASSLQGDPYNEQFF
CDR3 DNA: TGCGCCAGCAGCTTACAGGGCGACCCCTACAATGAGCAGTTCTTC

D gene: NA
V gene: TRBV30
J gene: TRBJ1-1
clone size: few
CDR3 protein: CAWSHRVGAFF
CDR3 DNA: TGTGCCTGGAGTCATAGGGTAGGCGCTTTCTTT

D gene: TRBD2
V gene: TRBV4-1
J gene: TRBJ2-1
clone size: NA
CDR3 protein: CASRLRTSGRSNEQFF
CDR3 DNA: TGCGCCAGCAGGTTAAGGACTAGCGGGAGATCCAATGAGCAGTTCTTC

D gene: NA
V gene: TRBV6-5
J gene: TRBJ2-3
clone size: few
CDR3 protein: CASCNRKPKTDTQYF
CDR3 DNA: TGTGCCAGCTGTAATAGGAAGCCGAAAACAGATACGCAGTATTTT

D gene: TRBD2
V gene: TRBV19
J gene: TRBJ2-3
clone size: few
CDR3 protein: CASRRLAGGLPDTQYF
CDR3 DNA: TGTGCCAGTCGAAGACTAGCGGGAGGGCTTCCAGATACGCAGTATTTT

D gene: NA
V gene: TRBV25-1
J gene: TRBJ2-7
clone size: NA
CDR3 protein: CASVAGNYEQYF
CDR3 DNA: TGTGCCAGCGTCGCAGGGAACTACGAGCAGTACTTC

D gene: TRBD1
V gene: TRBV30
J gene: TRBJ1-2
clone size: NA
CDR3 protein: CAWSETWTGGDGYTF
CDR3 DNA: TGTGCCTGGAGTGAGACCTGGACAGGGGGTGATGGCTACACCTTC

D gene: NA
V gene: TRBV2
J gene: TRBJ2-2
clone size: few
CDR3 protein: CATSPGGQNTGELFF
CDR3 DNA: TGTGCCACCTCCCCTGGGGGCCAGAACACCGGGGAGCTGTTTTTT

D gene: TRBD1
V gene: TRBV27
J gene: TRBJ2-4
clone size: few
CDR3 protein: CASRPGQGKAKNIQYF
CDR3 DNA: TGTGCCAGCAGACCGGGACAGGGAAAAGCCAAAAACATTCAGTACTTC

D gene: TRBD1
V gene: TRBV23-1
J gene: TRBJ2-1
clone size: few
CDR3 protein: CASTQAGTGSNEQFF
CDR3 DNA: TGCGCCAGCACTCAAGCCGGGACAGGGAGCAATGAGCAGTTCTTC

D gene: TRBD2
V gene: TRBV7-2
J gene: TRBJ2-7
clone size: NA
CDR3 protein: CASSLWTSGSSYEQYF
CDR3 DNA: TGTGCCAGCAGCTTATGGACTAGCGGGTCCTCCTACGAGCAGTACTTC

D gene: NA
V gene: TRBV7-2
J gene: TRBJ1-4
clone size: few
CDR3 protein: CASSSGAISEKLFF
CDR3 DNA: TGTGCCAGCAGCTCGGGCGCGATCTCTGAAAAACTGTTTTTT

D gene: NA
V gene: TRBV20-1
J gene: TRBJ1-1
clone size: few
CDR3 protein: CPDGPEAFF
CDR3 DNA: TGCCCCGACGGGCCTGAAGCTTTCTTT

D gene: TRBD2
V gene: TRBV4-3
J gene: TRBJ2-1
clone size: many
CDR3 protein: CASSQVAGGSNEQFF
CDR3 DNA: TGCGCCAGCAGCCAAGTAGCGGGAGGGAGCAATGAGCAGTTCTTC

D gene: NA
V gene: TRBV7-3
J gene: TRBJ2-3
clone size: NA
CDR3 protein: CASGQTLTDTQYF
CDR3 DNA: TGTGCCAGTGGACAGACCCTTACAGATACGCAGTATTTT

D gene: NA
V gene: TRBV14
J gene: TRBJ2-6
clone size: many
CDR3 protein: CASSQGGSGANVLTF
CDR3 DNA: TGTGCCAGCAGCCAAGGCGGATCTGGGGCCAACGTCCTGACTTTC

D gene: NA
V gene: TRBV18
J gene: TRBJ1-1
clone size: few
CDR3 protein: CASSPPSGASPRMNTEAFF
CDR3 DNA: TGTGCCAGCTCACCACCCTCGGGGGCGTCACCGAGAATGAACACTGAAGCTTTCTTT

D gene: NA
V gene: TRBV5-6
J gene: TRBJ2-7
clone size: few
CDR3 protein: CASSLGSVSYEQYF
CDR3 DNA: TGTGCCAGCAGCTTGGGTTCCGTCTCCTACGAGCAGTACTTC

D gene: NA
V gene: TRBV28
J gene: TRBJ2-7
clone size: NA
CDR3 protein: CASSGRREINSYEQYF
CDR3 DNA: TGTGCCAGCAGTGGGAGGAGGGAGATTAACTCCTACGAGCAGTACTTC

D gene: TRBD2
V gene: TRBV28
J gene: TRBJ2-7
clone size: NA
CDR3 protein: CASRNGHGGGISSYEQYF
CDR3 DNA: TGTGCCAGCAGGAATGGGCACGGGGGGGGAATTAGCTCCTACGAGCAGTACTTC

D gene: NA
V gene: TRBV5-4
J gene: TRBJ2-7
clone size: NA
CDR3 protein: CASSLAAEYEQYF
CDR3 DNA: TGTGCCAGCAGCTTGGCCGCGGAGTACGAGCAGTACTTC

D gene: NA
V gene: TRBV18
J gene: TRBJ2-1
clone size: NA
CDR3 protein: CASSPRASAGNEQFF
CDR3 DNA: TGTGCCAGCTCACCACGGGCTAGCGCGGGTAATGAGCAGTTCTTC

D gene: NA
V gene: TRBV28
J gene: TRBJ2-7
clone size: NA
CDR3 protein: CASSLRFRGRYEQYF
CDR3 DNA: TGTGCCAGCAGTTTAAGGTTCCGGGGGCGTTACGAGCAGTACTTC

D gene: NA
V gene: TRBV10-3
J gene: TRBJ1-2
clone size: few
CDR3 protein: CAIRERVDGYTF
CDR3 DNA: TGTGCCATCAGGGAGAGGGTTGATGGCTACACCTTC

D gene: TRBD1
V gene: TRBV28
J gene: TRBJ2-7
clone size: NA
CDR3 protein: CASSLPDRETREQYF
CDR3 DNA: TGTGCCAGCAGTTTACCGGACAGGGAAACAAGGGAGCAGTACTTC

D gene: TRBD2
V gene: TRBV9
J gene: TRBJ2-3
clone size: few
CDR3 protein: CASSVGTSGTDTQYF
CDR3 DNA: TGTGCCAGCAGCGTAGGGACTAGCGGCACAGATACGCAGTATTTT